Each of the 9 T cell receptor beta chains below was sequenced from the same sample in a study of shared clonotypes between healthy human individuals. Repertoires were generated with immunoSEQ multiplex PCR, while TCRdb's copy carries only in-frame clones and drops some. The repertoire holds 800,000 or so clones, approximately 96% seen once, with about 0.25% in the top ten. Naivety among CD8 cells was defined by CD45RO negativity and positive CCR7 selection, thereby excluding terminally differentiated effector memory CD45RA+ cells. The sequenced sample was naive CD8+ T cells sorted from blood. These receptors were obtained from a man aged 25-45 years in good health.

The chain links TRBV9 to TRBJ2-1, with 8 bases fitting TRBD1. Germline V gene data show CDR1 as SGDLS and CDR2 as YYNGEE. This CDR3 spans 15 amino acids. V gave up 3 bases and J gave up 3 bases; unmatched junction bases: 5. The CDR3 loop reads CASSGGQGLYNEQFF. CDR3 nucleotides: TGTGCCAGCAGCGGCGGACAGGGTCTCTACAATGAGCAGTTCTTC.

The chain joins TRBV19 to TRBJ2-7, with D uncertain. CDR3 size: 15 residues. Germline assignment: CDR1 LNHDA and CDR2 SQIVND (reference sequence). Deletions cut 2 bases from V and 3 bases from J, with 14 bases between. Written as DNA, the CDR3 is TGTGCCAGTAGTATATCGGCGGAAGCAGTCTACGAGCAGTACTTC. Protein product: CASSISAEAVYEQYF.

This rearrangement joins TRBV13 to TRBJ2-5; possibly TRBD1 for D (5 bases). CDR1 and CDR2 (germline): PRHDT, FYEKMQ (reference sequence). Trimming left V 3 bases short and J 3 bases short, with 17 bases between. The length of the CDR3 is 16 residues. As DNA, the CDR3 is TGTGCCAGCAGCTTTCCTCAGGACAACGGTAAAGAGACCCAGTACTTC. Encoded protein: CASSFPQDNGKETQYF.

CDR3 protein: CASSKIPTVRYGYTF. CDR3 DNA sequence: TGTGCCAGCAGCAAGATACCGACAGTACGTTATGGCTACACCTTC. The chain links TRBV28 to TRBJ1-2; tentative D call: TRBD1 (5 bases). Germline assignment: CDR1 MDHEN and CDR2 SYDVKM. The V and J ends lost 6 bases and 5 bases respectively, with 19 bases between them. The CDR3 length is 15 residues.

V and J are TRBV28 and TRBJ1-1; perhaps TRBD1 as D (5 bases). The V gene's germline CDR1 is MDHEN and CDR2 SYDVKM. With 3 bases removed from V and 4 bases from J, the gap between germline ends came to 12 bases. The CDR3 has 14 amino acids. CDR3 sequence: CASSLSGRVTEAFF. The CDR3 nucleotides are TGTGCCAGCAGTTTGAGCGGCAGGGTCACTGAAGCTTTCTTT.

The chain is built from TRBV7-6 and TRBJ2-7; the match to TRBD2 covers 12 bases. The CDR3 extends over 15 amino acids. V dropped 4 bases and J dropped 4; count of bases not matched to a gene: 5. Germline V gene lookup returns CDR1 SGHVS and CDR2 FNYEAQ. The CDR3 protein is CASSSRLAGEYEQYF. CDR3 coding DNA: TGTGCCAGCAGCTCGCGACTAGCGGGGGAGTACGAGCAGTACTTC.

V usage is TRBV9 and J usage is TRBJ2-7, with 9 bases aligning to TRBD1. Germline trimming cut 4 bases from V and 5 bases from J; bases unmatched to any gene: 7. The CDR3 is made up of 14 amino acids. Germline values: CDR1 SGDLS, CDR2 YYNGEE. The CDR3: CASSPGQGRDEQYF. In DNA form, the CDR3 reads TGTGCCAGCAGCCCAGGACAGGGGAGGGACGAGCAGTACTTC. The whole variable domain, remainder taken from reference TRBV9 and TRBJ2-7, is DSGVTQTPKHLITATGQRVTLRCSPRSGDLSVYWYQQSLDQGLQFLIQYYNGEERAKGNILERFSAQQFPDLHSELNLSSLELGDSALYFCASSPGQGRDEQYFGPGTRLTVT.

This chain links TRBV13 with TRBJ2-3, with D unclear. The germline V gene has CDR1 PRHDT and CDR2 FYEKMQ (reference sequence). V was trimmed by 4 bases and J by 4 bases, leaving 6 bases between them. The CDR3 spans 12 residues. The chain's CDR3 is CASSSTSDTQYF. CDR3 in DNA: TGTGCCAGCAGCTCCACCTCAGATACGCAGTATTTT.

V usage is TRBV7-2 and J usage is TRBJ2-2; the match to TRBD1 covers 10 bases. V dropped 3 bases and J dropped 3; count of bases not matched to a gene: 7. Germline loops: CDR1 SGHTA, CDR2 FQGNSA. CDR3 length equals 17 residues. The CDR3 DNA reads as TGTGCCAGCAGCTTTTCCCGGGACAGGGGCGACACCGGGGAGCTGTTTTTT. This encodes CASSFSRDRGDTGELFF. The full variable domain, rest sourced from reference TRBV7-2 and TRBJ2-2, is GAGVSQSPSNKVTEKGKDVELRCDPISGHTALYWYRQSLGQGLEFLIYFQGNSAPDKSGLPSDRFSAERTGGSVSTLTIQRTQQEDSAVYLCASSFSRDRGDTGELFFGEGSRLTVL.